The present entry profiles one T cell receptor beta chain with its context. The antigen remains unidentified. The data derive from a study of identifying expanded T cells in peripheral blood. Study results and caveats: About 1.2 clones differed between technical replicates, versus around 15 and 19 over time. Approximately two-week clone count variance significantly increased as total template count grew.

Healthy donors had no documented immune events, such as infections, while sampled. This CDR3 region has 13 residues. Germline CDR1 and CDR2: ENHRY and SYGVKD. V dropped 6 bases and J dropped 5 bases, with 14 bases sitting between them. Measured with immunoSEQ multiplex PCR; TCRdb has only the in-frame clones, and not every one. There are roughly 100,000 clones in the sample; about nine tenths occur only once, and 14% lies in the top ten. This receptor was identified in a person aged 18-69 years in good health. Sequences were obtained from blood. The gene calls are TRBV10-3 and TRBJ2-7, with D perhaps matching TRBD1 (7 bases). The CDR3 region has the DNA TGTGCCATCAGGGAGGGGGCTATGGACGAGCAGTACTTC. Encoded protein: CAIREGAMDEQYF.